This T cell receptor (beta chain) was identified in a study of blood T cell repertoires in COVID-19. Original processing notes: The assay estimated nucleated cells by amplifying reference gene primers. The method was immunoSEQ multiplex PCR; TCRdb's version includes in-frame clones alone and lacks a portion of them. The DNA gave D and trimming, while V, J and clone size come from that table. The sample shows about 190,000 clones, about 88% of them seen only once. Which cohort a participant joined came from the clinical history participants gave. The TCR was taken from a woman under 40 who had recovered from COVID-19. The source material was PBMCs or T cells enriched from blood (not recorded which).

The CDR3 coding sequence is TGTGCCAGCAGCTTAGGGGAGGCGGCCCAAGAGACCCAGTACTTC. It translates to CASSLGEAAQETQYF. The chain carries TRBV11-1 and TRBJ2-5; D possibly corresponds to TRBD2 (6 bases). The V gene lost 1 base and the J gene lost 1 base, with 10 bases spanning the gap. CDR1 and CDR2 (germline): SGHAT, FQDESV (reference sequence). CDR3 length: 15 residues.